This T cell receptor (beta chain) was documented in a study of blood T cell repertoires in COVID-19. Study in general: Some COVID-19 samples were acute and others convalescent; all came from the United States, Italy and Spain. Sample material is recorded as cDNA or gDNA derived from T cells, B-cell-depleted T cells, or PBMCs.

Per the authors' pipeline: Counts of nucleated cells, estimated from reference gene primer amplification, were obtained. This table comes from immunoSEQ multiplex PCR, and its TCRdb copy is limited to in-frame clones, with some not included. For V, J and clone size, that table is used; D and trimming come from the DNA. The sample lists 310,000 or so clones; 86% were seen once. The germline gives CDR1 SQVTM, CDR2 ANQGSEA. V lost 3 bases and J 3 bases, leaving 12 bases between the germline ends. CDR3 length: 15 amino acids. The V and J genes are TRBV29-1 and TRBJ2-6, with D maybe TRBD1 (5 bases). The sequence came from a woman in her forties or fifties with acute or convalescent COVID-19. Sequenced sample: peripheral blood. The CDR3: CSVDEQAGGANVLTF. Here the CDR3 DNA reads TGCAGCGTTGACGAACAGGCTGGTGGGGCCAACGTCCTGACTTTC.